A selection of T cell receptor beta chains follows, all from one sample in a study of technical replicates of blood from a handful of donors. Assay: immunoSEQ multiplex PCR; the TCRdb copy retains only in-frame clones and omits some. Found here are over 70,000 clones, about 96% of them singletons; the top ten hold roughly 0.21%. The specimen sequenced was T cells isolated from PBMCs. The receptors were sampled from a human donor in good health. The CDR3 runs from the conserved cysteine through the conserved F or W. Each record gives: D gene, J gene, clone size, V gene, CDR3 protein, CDR3 DNA. The D gene is left open where the match is weak. Size tells how often a clone was seen (once, few, many) or the class of an expanded clone, and some rows leave it out.

>.|TRBJ2-7|.|TRBV7-9
CASSTTPSEQYF
TGTGCCAGCAGCACAACCCCGTCCGAGCAGTACTTC
>TRBD1|TRBJ2-7|.|TRBV4-1
CASSQGQGAYEQYF
TGCGCCAGCAGCCAAGGCCAGGGGGCCTACGAGCAGTACTTC
>.|TRBJ2-1|.|TRBV5-1
CASSPSVAAPSYNEQFF
TGCGCCAGCAGCCCGTCCGTAGCGGCACCCTCCTACAATGAGCAGTTCTTC
>.|TRBJ2-5|.|TRBV6-1
CASSEAPGAGETQYF
TGTGCCAGCAGTGAAGCGCCAGGGGCAGGAGAGACCCAGTACTTC
>.|TRBJ2-7|once|TRBV7-9
CASSLGRGWDEQYF
TGTGCCAGCAGCTTAGGCAGGGGCTGGGACGAGCAGTACTTC
>.|TRBJ2-1|.|TRBV2
CASRSHSTGNEQFF
TGTGCCAGCAGATCCCACTCCACAGGCAATGAGCAGTTCTTC
>TRBD2|TRBJ2-7|.|TRBV19
CASSNLAGYYEQYF
TGTGCCAGTAGTAATCTAGCGGGGTACTACGAGCAGTACTTC
>.|TRBJ1-1|.|TRBV12-5
CASGLAGNTEAFF
TGTGCTAGTGGTTTGGCGGGGAACACTGAAGCTTTCTTT
>.|TRBJ1-5|.|TRBV19
CASTPDGGHQPQHF
TGTGCCAGTACCCCGGACGGGGGGCACCAGCCCCAGCATTTT
>TRBD2|TRBJ2-3|.|TRBV29-1
CSVEVEVAGGRTDTQYF
TGCAGCGTTGAAGTGGAGGTAGCGGGAGGCCGCACAGATACGCAGTATTTT
>.|TRBJ2-5|.|TRBV2
CASSRTAQETQYF
TGTGCCAGCAGTAGAACAGCCCAAGAGACCCAGTACTTC
>TRBD1|TRBJ1-3|once|TRBV25-1
CASSGGTGGPGNTIYF
TGTGCCAGCAGTGGGGGGACAGGGGGCCCTGGAAACACCATATATTTT
>.|TRBJ1-2|.|TRBV9
CASSVVGGSYGYTF
TGTGCCAGCAGCGTAGTAGGAGGGAGCTATGGCTACACCTTC
>TRBD1|TRBJ1-2|once|TRBV18
CASSPVLTGTGDHYTF
TGTGCCAGCTCACCAGTTCTTACCGGGACAGGGGACCACTACACCTTC
>.|TRBJ1-2|.|TRBV11-2
CASSSSPLGLNYGYTF
TGTGCCAGCAGCTCTTCCCCCCTGGGCTTGAACTATGGCTACACCTTC
>.|TRBJ1-6|.|TRBV2
CASSDRQAHNSPLHF
TGTGCCAGCAGTGATCGTCAGGCGCATAATTCACCCCTCCACTTT
>.|TRBJ2-2|.|TRBV27
CASSLTQPTGELFF
TGTGCCAGCAGTTTGACACAGCCCACCGGGGAGCTGTTTTTT
>TRBD1|TRBJ1-4|.|TRBV5-6
CASSNPGQLPEKLFF
TGTGCCAGCAGCAACCCGGGACAGCTCCCTGAAAAACTGTTTTTT
>TRBD1|TRBJ2-2|.|TRBV5-1
CASTAGTGWNGELFF
TGCGCCAGCACCGCCGGGACAGGGTGGAACGGGGAGCTGTTTTTT
>.|TRBJ2-2|.|TRBV30
CAGRVTGELFF
TGTGCCGGCAGGGTCACCGGGGAGCTGTTTTTT
>TRBD1|TRBJ2-7|.|TRBV6-1
CASSPQGVYEQYF
TGTGCCAGCAGTCCACAGGGGGTCTACGAGCAGTACTTC
>.|TRBJ2-1|.|TRBV7-3
CASSLLQGSNEQFF
TGTGCCAGCAGCTTACTCCAGGGCAGCAATGAGCAGTTCTTC
>TRBD1|TRBJ1-1|.|TRBV6-5
CASSYYGTGEAFF
TGTGCCAGCAGTTATTACGGGACAGGGGAAGCTTTCTTT
>.|TRBJ2-1|.|TRBV27
CASSLSRNEQFF
TGTGCCAGCAGTTTATCGAGGAATGAGCAGTTCTTC
>TRBD2|TRBJ2-7|.|TRBV5-6
CASSLAGVYEQYF
TGTGCCAGCAGCCTAGCGGGAGTCTACGAGCAGTACTTC
>.|TRBJ1-1|.|TRBV6-5
CASSRGLSPTEAFF
TGTGCCAGCAGCCGAGGATTGTCTCCCACTGAAGCTTTCTTT
>.|TRBJ1-1|.|TRBV19
CASKYSMDEAFF
TGTGCCAGTAAGTACAGCATGGATGAAGCTTTCTTT
>.|TRBJ2-7|.|TRBV19
CASSSTVAYEQYF
TGTGCCAGTTCCTCGACAGTAGCCTACGAGCAGTACTTC
>.|TRBJ2-7|.|TRBV7-2
CASSLAGQYF
TGTGCCAGCAGCTTGGCAGGGCAGTACTTC
>TRBD2|TRBJ2-7|.|TRBV6-1
CASSPGTTPHEQYF
TGTGCCAGCAGTCCCGGGACTACACCCCACGAGCAGTACTTC
>TRBD1|TRBJ2-2|.|TRBV4-2
CASSQDIQDRVAANTGELFF
TGTGCCAGCAGCCAAGATATCCAGGACAGGGTAGCCGCGAACACCGGGGAGCTGTTTTTT
>TRBD2|TRBJ2-1|.|TRBV19
CASSQSAGGAYNEQFF
TGTGCCAGTAGCCAGTCGGCCGGGGGGGCGTACAATGAGCAGTTCTTC
>TRBD1|TRBJ1-5|.|TRBV19
CASSGSGGAGQPQHF
TGTGCCAGTAGTGGTTCAGGGGGTGCGGGTCAGCCCCAGCATTTT
>TRBD1|TRBJ2-1|few|TRBV13
CASSLGETGICEQFF
TGTGCCAGCAGCTTAGGGGAGACAGGGATTTGTGAGCAGTTCTTC
>TRBD1|TRBJ2-7|once|TRBV6-5
CASSQITGGRYEQYF
TGTGCCAGCAGTCAAATTACAGGGGGCCGCTACGAGCAGTACTTC
>TRBD1|TRBJ1-5|.|TRBV27
CASDTGDSNQPQHF
TGTGCCAGCGATACAGGGGATAGCAATCAGCCCCAGCATTTT
>.|TRBJ2-5|.|TRBV9
CASSVGTLQETQYF
TGTGCCAGCAGCGTAGGGACTTTGCAAGAGACCCAGTACTTC
>.|TRBJ1-2|.|TRBV6-5
CASKEGGHRSYTF
TGTGCCAGCAAAGAGGGGGGGCATAGAAGCTACACCTTC
>.|TRBJ2-7|.|TRBV6-6
CASSSAVQGIYEQYF
TGTGCCAGCAGTTCAGCGGTGCAGGGGATCTACGAGCAGTACTTC
>.|TRBJ1-2|.|TRBV11-2
CASSFSQGNYGYTF
TGTGCCAGCAGCTTCTCCCAGGGGAACTATGGCTACACCTTC
>.|TRBJ1-1|.|TRBV19
CASSITRTGGTEAFF
TGTGCCAGTAGTATCACAAGGACCGGAGGGACTGAAGCTTTCTTT